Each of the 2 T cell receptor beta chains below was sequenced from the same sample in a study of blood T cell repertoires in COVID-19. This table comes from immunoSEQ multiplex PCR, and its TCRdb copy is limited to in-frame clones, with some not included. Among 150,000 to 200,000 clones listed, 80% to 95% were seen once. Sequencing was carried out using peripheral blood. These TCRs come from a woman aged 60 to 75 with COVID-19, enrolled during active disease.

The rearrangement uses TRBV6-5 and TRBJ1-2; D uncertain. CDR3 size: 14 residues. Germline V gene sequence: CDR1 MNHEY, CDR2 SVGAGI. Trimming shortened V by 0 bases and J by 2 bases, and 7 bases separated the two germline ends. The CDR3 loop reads CASSYSPGNYGYTF. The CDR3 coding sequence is TGTGCCAGCAGTTACTCACCGGGGAACTATGGCTACACCTTC.

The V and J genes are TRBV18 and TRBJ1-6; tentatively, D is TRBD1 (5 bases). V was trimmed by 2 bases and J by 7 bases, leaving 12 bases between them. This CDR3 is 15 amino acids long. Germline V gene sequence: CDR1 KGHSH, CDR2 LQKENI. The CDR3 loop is CASSPGAGPNSPLHF. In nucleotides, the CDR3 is TGTGCCAGCTCACCAGGGGCAGGGCCGAATTCACCCCTCCACTTT.